The next 26 T cell receptor beta chains were all read from a single sample in a study of T cells in Graves' hyperthyroidism and ophthalmopathy. There were TCR beta CDR3 regions amplified from RNA transcripts. The HTBI primer set drove a first-round RT-PCR of the TCR CDR3. TCRdb independently ran MiXCR on the multiplex PCR reads; one entry per CDR3 protein. The sample has around 600,000 distinct CDR3 sequences; about a sixth are singletons. Material: blood. The origin of the receptors is a woman aged 30 to 39 with Graves' hyperthyroidism.

The table lists this clonotype with a few counts. The chain has TRBV7-6 and TRBJ2-7; D may match TRBD1 or TRBD2 (5 bases each). Germline values: CDR1 SGHVS, CDR2 FNYEAQ. The CDR3 length is 14 residues. The V gene lost 1 base and the J gene lost 5 bases, with 12 bases spanning the gap. This CDR3 is CASSLVQGDHEQYF. CDR3 DNA sequence: TGTGCCAGCAGCTTAGTCCAGGGAGACCACGAGCAGTACTTC.

This clonotype was detected ten times or more. The J gene is TRBJ2-7, the V gene TRBV6-2 or TRBV6-3; no clear D gene. V dropped 0 bases and J dropped 0 bases, with 9 bases sitting between them. CDR1 is MNHEY and CDR2 is SVGEGT in the germline V gene. The CDR3 contains 15 residues. Here the CDR3 reads CASSYSILVSYEQYF. In DNA form, the CDR3 reads TGTGCCAGCAGTTACTCGATTCTAGTCTCCTACGAGCAGTACTTC.

As concerns this clonotype: It may be a read error: a sequence one base away is much more abundant. The chain links TRBV3-1 to TRBJ1-5, with 9 bases identical to TRBD1. The junction had 6 bases not matched to a gene; V was cut back by 6 bases and J by 6 bases. The germline V gene encodes CDR1 LGHDT and CDR2 YNNKEL (reference sequence). The CDR3 is made up of 14 amino acids. The DNA for the CDR3 is TGTGCCAGCAGACTACAGGGGGCCATTCAGCCCCAGCATTTT. As protein: CASRLQGAIQPQHF. The variable domain in full, with the rest retrieved from reference TRBV3-1 and TRBJ1-5, is DTAVSQTPKYLVTQMGNDKSIKCEQNLGHDTMYWYKQDSKKFLKIMFSYNNKELIINETVPNRFSPKSPDKAHLNLHINSLELGDSAVYFCASRLQGAIQPQHFGDGTRLSIL.

This clonotype was counted only a few times. This chain uses TRBV24-1 with TRBJ2-5; 14 nucleotides match TRBD2. Per the germline V gene, CDR1 is KGHDR and CDR2 is SFDVKD. Germline trimming cut 9 bases from V and 5 bases from J; bases unmatched to any gene: 10. The CDR3 covers 16 residues. The CDR3 DNA is TGTGCCACCGCGGGGACTAGCGGGAGTTGGATGGAGACCCAGTACTTC. Amino acid sequence: CATAGTSGSWMETQYF.

About this clonotype: A much larger clone is a single base away; this may be a read error. This sequence joins TRBV12-3 or TRBV12-4 and TRBJ1-2; D call uncertain. V was trimmed by 3 bases and J by 12 bases, leaving 20 bases between them. The CDR3 totals 14 residues. CDR3 region: CASSFPQEKAGHTF. The CDR3 DNA is TGTGCCAGCAGTTTTCCCCAGGAAAAGGCCGGCCACACCTTC.

About this clonotype: The junction does not match germline at one end; this may be a read error. The chain carries TRBV6-5 and TRBJ2-3; D may correspond to TRBD1 or TRBD2 (5 bases each). This CDR3 spans 17 amino acids. Germline CDR1 reads MNHEY; CDR2 reads SVGAGI. The CDR3 spells CASSYSRVGESTYTQYF. DNA for the CDR3: TGTGCCAGCAGTTACTCGAGGGTAGGGGAAAGCACATATACGCAGTATTTT.

V usage is TRBV20-1 and J usage is TRBJ2-7; 8 nucleotides match TRBD2. The germline V gene has CDR1 DFQATT and CDR2 SNEGSKA (reference sequence). The CDR3 is 14 residues long. Trimming took 0 bases from V and 4 from J; bases not matched to a gene: 5. The CDR3 bases are TGCAGTGCTAGAGATCGTAGCGGGGTGTACGAGCAGTACTTC. Translation: CSARDRSGVYEQYF.

This clonotype was recorded at least ten times. This chain links TRBV30 with TRBJ2-1; D could derive from TRBD1 or TRBD2 (5 bases each). This CDR3 region has 14 residues. V lost 4 bases and J lost 2, with 12 bases in between. From germline, CDR1 is GTSNPN and CDR2 SVGIG (reference sequence). This chain's CDR3 is CAWNRDAAYNEQFF. Written as DNA, the CDR3 is TGTGCCTGGAACCGGGACGCAGCCTACAATGAGCAGTTCTTC.

The CDR3 loop is CASSPTLPSGSKNIQYF. DNA for the CDR3: TGTGCCAGCAGTCCGACCCTCCCGTCGGGGTCCAAAAACATTCAGTACTTC. The V gene is TRBV6-1, the J gene TRBJ2-4; D might be TRBD2 (5 bases). Germline V gene data show CDR1 as MNHNS and CDR2 as SASEGT. Trimming stripped 5 bases from V and 2 bases from J, with 19 bases between. There are 17 residues in the CDR3.

This clonotype was seen repeatedly, ten times or more. The gene calls are TRBV28 and TRBJ2-2, with D possibly being TRBD2 (5 bases). This CDR3 has 15 residues. Germline assignment: CDR1 MDHEN and CDR2 SYDVKM. Trimming stripped 7 bases from V and 0 bases from J, with 12 bases between. The CDR3 region is CASTRRTANTGELFF. CDR3 nucleotides: TGTGCCAGCACTCGTCGGACTGCGAACACCGGGGAGCTGTTTTTT.

This clonotype was seen only a few times. The CDR3 DNA reads TGCAGTGCTAGACGTAGCGTCGGCGAGCAGTTCTTC. Translating gives CSARRSVGEQFF. The chain combines TRBV20-1 with TRBJ2-1; TRBD2 is a possible D gene (5 bases). This CDR3 comprises 12 residues. The germline V gene has CDR1 DFQATT and CDR2 SNEGSKA (reference sequence). Trimming left V 2 bases short and J 10 bases short, with 12 bases between.

This clonotype has ten or more counts. The DNA for the CDR3 is TGTGCCAGCAGTTTAGGCGTAAGAACAGATACGCAGTATTTT. It translates to CASSLGVRTDTQYF. The chain combines TRBV27 with TRBJ2-3; D gene unclear. The V gene's germline CDR1 is MNHEY and CDR2 SMNVEV (reference sequence). The V and J ends lost 2 bases and 3 bases respectively, with 9 bases between them. CDR3 length: 14 residues.

As DNA, the CDR3 is TGCGCCAGCAGCCCTAGCGGGGGGAGCGGGAGCCGAGAGACCCAGTACTTC. This encodes CASSPSGGSGSRETQYF. This chain joins TRBV4-1 and TRBJ2-5, with 11 bases that match TRBD2. Germline loops: CDR1 MGHRA, CDR2 YSYEKL. CDR3 size: 17 residues. The V segment lost 4 bases and the J segment 4 bases; nucleotides outside the gene matches: 11.

This clonotype was counted at least ten times. The chain has TRBV6-6 and TRBJ2-1; no clear D. Trimming took 0 bases from V and 7 from J, leaving 7 bases between them. CDR1 is MNHNY, CDR2 SVGAGI, per germline (reference sequence). The CDR3 covers 13 residues. This CDR3 reads CASSYSTRNEQFF. As DNA, the CDR3 is TGTGCCAGCAGTTACTCGACCCGGAATGAGCAGTTCTTC.

The chain is built from TRBV5-1 and TRBJ2-2; D gene uncertain. The CDR3 loop spans 14 amino acids. In germline, CDR1 is SGHRS, CDR2 YFSETQ. The V and J ends lost 0 bases and 3 bases respectively, with 6 bases between them. This CDR3 is CASSLAFDTGELFF. CDR3 bases: TGCGCCAGCAGCTTGGCCTTCGACACCGGGGAGCTGTTTTTT.

A few counts support this clonotype. DNA of the CDR3: TGTGCCAGCAGCCGACACACTAGCACAGATACGCAGTATTTT. Its translation is CASSRHTSTDTQYF. This chain uses TRBV11-3 with TRBJ2-3; no firm D call. Germline assignment: CDR1 SGHNT and CDR2 YENEEA. This CDR3 spans 14 amino acids. Deletions cut 5 bases from V and 0 bases from J, with 9 bases between.

This clonotype occurred many times. In DNA form, the CDR3 reads TGTGCCAGCACCACCCCAATTACAGGGACACTAGCGGGAGGATCGAACACCGGGGAGCTGTTTTTT. Translated, it gives CASTTPITGTLAGGSNTGELFF. V is TRBV12-3 or TRBV12-4 and J is TRBJ2-2; 12 nucleotides align to TRBD2. The ends lost 7 bases at V and 0 bases at J; junction bases unmatched: 21. The CDR3 contains 22 residues.

This clonotype has a count of ten or more. The rearrangement joins TRBV5-1 to TRBJ2-1, with 9 bases matching TRBD2. V shed 3 bases and J 3 bases; nucleotides not matched to a gene: 7. Germline assignment: CDR1 SGHRS and CDR2 YFSETQ. The CDR3 covers 16 residues. The CDR3 bases are TGCGCCAGCAGCTCTGCCTGGACTAGCGTCTACAATGAGCAGTTCTTC. This translates into CASSSAWTSVYNEQFF. Filled out from reference TRBV5-1 and TRBJ2-1, the complete variable domain reads KAGVTQTPRYLIKTRGQQVTLSCSPISGHRSVSWYQQTPGQGLQFLFEYFSETQRNKGNFPGRFSGRQFSNSRSEMNVSTLELGDSALYLCASSSAWTSVYNEQFFGPGTRLTVL.

This clonotype was picked up many times. V and J are TRBV6-1 and TRBJ1-5; no firm D call. The CDR3 is 14 residues long. The V end was cut by 5 bases, the J end by 6 bases, with 14 bases between. Germline CDR1 MNHNS, CDR2 SASEGT. The CDR3 spells CASSPSTFRQPQHF. The CDR3, as DNA: TGTGCCAGCAGTCCAAGTACCTTTCGTCAGCCCCAGCATTTT.

The CDR3 sequence: CASSFSSADTQYF. CDR3 nucleotide sequence: TGTGCCAGCAGTTTCTCCTCGGCAGATACGCAGTATTTT. J is TRBJ2-3 and V is TRBV27, with D unclear. Trimming took 3 bases from V and 4 from J, leaving 8 bases between them. From germline, CDR1 is MNHEY and CDR2 SMNVEV (reference sequence). CDR3 length equals 13 residues.

This clonotype was seen at least ten times. This sequence joins TRBV20-1 and TRBJ2-7; TRBD1 matches 7 bases. The germline V gene has CDR1 DFQATT and CDR2 SNEGSKA (reference sequence). The CDR3 has 14 residues. Losses at the gene ends were 5 bases for V and 2 bases for J; bases not matched to a gene: 9. The CDR3 nucleotides read TGCAGTGCTTTCAGGGGGACCCTCACCTACGAGCAGTACTTC. Amino acid sequence: CSAFRGTLTYEQYF.

This clonotype was seen only a few times. The chain employs TRBV19 and TRBJ2-1, with 13 nucleotides matching TRBD2. V lost 9 bases and J lost 7; bases outside the gene matches: 6. Germline CDR1 LNHDA, CDR2 SQIVND (reference sequence). The CDR3 contains 14 residues. The CDR3 DNA sequence: TGTGCCAGCCAGACTAGCGGGAGGTTTAATGAGCAGTTCTTC. It specifies CASQTSGRFNEQFF.

The chain is built from TRBV20-1 and TRBJ1-2; weak D call: TRBD1 (5 bases). The V end lost 4 bases, the J end lost 7 bases, and 25 bases lay between the germline ends. Germline V gene data show CDR1 as DFQATT and CDR2 as SNEGSKA (reference sequence). There are 16 residues in the CDR3. CDR3 DNA sequence: TGCAGTGCTACAGGGACTCCTCGGGGCTCGGGAGCTGGCTACACCTTC. Amino acid sequence: CSATGTPRGSGAGYTF.

In this sample, this clonotype turned up many times. J is TRBJ2-1 and V is TRBV12-5; D not resolved. Trimming cost V 7 bases and J 4 bases, with 14 bases left between them. This CDR3 spans 14 amino acids. Germline CDR1 LGHNT, CDR2 FRNRAP. Here the CDR3 DNA reads TGTGCTAGTGCGCGGATGGCAGAGTACAATGAGCAGTTCTTC. Residues: CASARMAEYNEQFF.

The chain recombines TRBV20-1 with TRBJ2-7, with 7 bases aligning to TRBD2. V lost 6 bases, J lost 4 bases, and 9 bases stayed unmatched. The CDR3 totals 13 residues. Germline CDR1 and CDR2: DFQATT and SNEGSKA (reference sequence). The CDR3 sequence: CSARDYLHYEQYF. In DNA, the CDR3 is TGCAGTGCCCGGGACTACTTACATTACGAGCAGTACTTC.

The chain employs TRBV15 and TRBJ2-2, with D unclear. The V gene lost 2 bases and the J gene lost 6 bases, with 7 bases spanning the gap. The CDR3 runs 13 residues. In germline, CDR1 is LNHNV, CDR2 YYDKDF (reference sequence). The chain's CDR3 is CATSRPVSGELFF. The CDR3 bases are TGTGCCACCAGCAGACCTGTATCCGGGGAGCTGTTTTTT.